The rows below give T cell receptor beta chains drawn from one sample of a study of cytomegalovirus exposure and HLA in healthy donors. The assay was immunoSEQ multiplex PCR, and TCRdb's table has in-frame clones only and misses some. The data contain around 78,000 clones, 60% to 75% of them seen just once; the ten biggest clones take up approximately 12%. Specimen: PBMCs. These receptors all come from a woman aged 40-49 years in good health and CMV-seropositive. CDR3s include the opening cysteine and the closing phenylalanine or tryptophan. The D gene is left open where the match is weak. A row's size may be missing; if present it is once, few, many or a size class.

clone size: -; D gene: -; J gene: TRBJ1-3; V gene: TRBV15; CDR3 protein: CATSRGTGSGNTIYF; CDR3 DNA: TGTGCCACCAGCAGAGGCACGGGATCTGGAAACACCATATATTTT
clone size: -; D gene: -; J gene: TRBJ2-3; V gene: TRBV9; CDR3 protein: CASRPGGQADTQYF; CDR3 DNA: TGTGCCAGCAGACCGGGGGGCCAGGCAGATACGCAGTATTTT
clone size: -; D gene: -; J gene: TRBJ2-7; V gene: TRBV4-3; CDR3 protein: CASSQTLGMGEQYF; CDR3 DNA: TGCGCCAGCAGCCAGACCCTGGGTATGGGCGAGCAGTACTTC
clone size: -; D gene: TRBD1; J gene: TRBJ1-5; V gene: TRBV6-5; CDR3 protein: CASRIQGAEQPQHF; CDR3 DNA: TGTGCCAGCAGGATACAGGGGGCAGAACAGCCCCAGCATTTT
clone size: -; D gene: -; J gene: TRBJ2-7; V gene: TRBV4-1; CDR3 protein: CASSQDLYEQYF; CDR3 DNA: TGCGCCAGCAGCCAAGATCTGTACGAGCAGTACTTC
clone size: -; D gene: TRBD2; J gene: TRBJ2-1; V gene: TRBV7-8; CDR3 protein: CASSLGPQLRTSGANEQFF; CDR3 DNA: TGTGCCAGCAGCTTAGGCCCCCAACTCCGGACTAGCGGGGCAAATGAGCAGTTCTTC
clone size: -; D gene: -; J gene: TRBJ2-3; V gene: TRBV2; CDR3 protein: CASSEGAALNTDTQYF; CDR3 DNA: TGTGCCAGCAGTGAAGGGGCAGCTCTCAACACAGATACGCAGTATTTT
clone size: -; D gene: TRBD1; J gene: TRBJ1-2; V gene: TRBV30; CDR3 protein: CAWSLPFGQGHGYPF; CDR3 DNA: TGTGCCTGGAGTTTACCATTCGGACAGGGGCACGGCTACCCCTTC
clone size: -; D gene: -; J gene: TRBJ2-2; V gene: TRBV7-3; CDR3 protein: CASSLYGTRNTGELFF; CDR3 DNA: TGTGCCAGCAGCTTATACGGGACACGGAACACCGGGGAGCTGTTTTTT
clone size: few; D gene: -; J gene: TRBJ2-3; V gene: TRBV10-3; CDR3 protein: CAISDDRSTDTQYF; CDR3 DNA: TGTGCCATCAGTGATGACAGGAGCACAGATACGCAGTATTTT